The 24 T cell receptor beta chains listed next were all sequenced from one sample in a study of blood T cell repertoires in COVID-19. TCRdb's copy holds only in-frame clones and misses some; the assay was immunoSEQ multiplex PCR. Counted here are fewer than 350,000 clones, approximately 88% occurring once; the ten biggest clones make up 4% to 6%. Sample: PBMCs or T cells enriched from blood (not recorded which). The source of these receptors is a man in his fifties or sixties who had recovered from COVID-19.

The chain carries TRBV2 and TRBJ1-6; D is uncertain. CDR3 length equals 16 residues. The V end was cut by 0 bases, the J end by 0 bases, with 6 bases between. CDR1 and CDR2 from the germline V gene are SNHLY and FYNNEI. The CDR3 reads CASSEAHYSYNSPLHF. The CDR3 DNA reads TGTGCCAGCAGTGAAGCGCACTACTCCTATAATTCACCCCTCCACTTT.

J is TRBJ2-1 and V is TRBV5-1; 8 bases match TRBD1. This CDR3 has 14 residues. V shed 3 bases, J shed 6 bases, and the junction held 5 bases outside the gene matches. Germline lookup yields CDR1 SGHRS and CDR2 YFSETQ. The DNA of the CDR3 is TGCGCCAGCAGCTCGACAGGGGTTCGCAATGAGCAGTTCTTC. This gives the protein CASSSTGVRNEQFF.

The gene calls are TRBV28 and TRBJ2-1, with 11 bases aligning to TRBD2. CDR3 length: 14 amino acids. CDR1 and CDR2 (germline): MDHEN, SYDVKM. Trimming cost V 7 bases and J 10 bases; bases outside gene matches: 9. The CDR3 loop reads CASKLSGRAGEQFF. CDR3 DNA: TGTGCCAGCAAACTTAGCGGGAGGGCCGGGGAGCAGTTCTTC.

The chain is built from TRBV4-1 and TRBJ2-7; 11 bases map to TRBD2. Germline CDR1 MGHRA, CDR2 YSYEKL. The CDR3 contains 17 residues. Trimming cost V 1 base and J 5 bases; bases outside gene matches: 10. CDR3 nucleotides: TGCGCCAGCAGCCAAGCGCTAGCGGGAGGTGCTTCCCACGAGCAGTACTTC. Translation: CASSQALAGGASHEQYF.

This sequence joins TRBV2 and TRBJ2-7; TRBD2 matches at 7 bases. J was trimmed by 11 bases and V by 3 bases; bases with no gene match: 4. The CDR3 is 11 amino acids. Germline V gene sequence: CDR1 SNHLY, CDR2 FYNNEI. The CDR3 DNA sequence: TGTGCCAGCAGTGATGGTGCGGGGGAGTACTTC. This codes for CASSDGAGEYF.

This clone appeared a single time. V and J are TRBV5-1 and TRBJ1-3, with D unclear. Germline CDR1 SGHRS, CDR2 YFSETQ. The CDR3 runs to 11 residues. Deletions cut 7 bases from V and 1 base from J, with 3 bases between. This CDR3 is CASSSGNTIYF. In DNA, the CDR3 is TGCGCCAGCTCTTCTGGAAACACCATATATTTT.

The V call is TRBV5-1, the J call TRBJ1-1, with D possibly being TRBD1 (5 bases). The CDR3 has 15 residues. Trimming shortened V by 4 bases and J by 5 bases, and 18 bases separated the two germline ends. Germline V gene sequence: CDR1 SGHRS, CDR2 YFSETQ. The CDR3 here is CASSRIQTEGTEAFF. CDR3 DNA sequence: TGCGCCAGCAGCCGGATACAGACGGAGGGGACTGAAGCTTTCTTT.

The chain employs TRBV28 and TRBJ2-6, with 10 bases identical to TRBD2. The CDR3 has 18 residues. Germline CDR1 and CDR2: MDHEN and SYDVKM. V dropped 4 bases and J dropped 0; count of bases not matched to a gene: 6. The CDR3 loop reads CASSSLAGVSSGANVLTF. CDR3 DNA: TGTGCCAGCAGTTCGCTAGCGGGAGTTAGCTCTGGGGCCAACGTCCTGACTTTC.

This clone has just one count. V usage is TRBV11-3 and J usage is TRBJ2-4; D might be TRBD2 (6 bases). V was cut by 1 base and J by 7 bases, with 17 bases left in between. Germline values: CDR1 SGHNT, CDR2 YENEEA. The CDR3 loop spans 16 amino acids. CDR3 sequence (DNA): TGTGCCAGCAGCTTAGGTGGGACCCTTGGGGGGAACATTCAGTACTTC. It translates to CASSLGGTLGGNIQYF. Together with reference TRBV11-3 and TRBJ2-4, the CDR3 gives the full variable domain: EAGVVQSPRYKIIEKKQPVAFWCNPISGHNTLYWYLQNLGQGPELLIRYENEEAVDDSQLPKDRFSAERLKGVDSTLKIQPAELGDSAVYLCASSLGGTLGGNIQYFGAGTRLSVL.

V gene TRBV5-1 combines with J gene TRBJ2-3, with D tentatively TRBD1 (5 bases). V lost 0 bases, J lost 0 bases, and 20 bases lay in between. This CDR3 spans 19 amino acids. Germline V lookup: CDR1 SGHRS, CDR2 YFSETQ. CDR3 amino acids: CASSLVGPSTTPSTDTQYF. The CDR3 bases are TGCGCCAGCAGCTTGGTGGGGCCCTCGACGACCCCGAGCACAGATACGCAGTATTTT.

This chain connects TRBV9 to TRBJ1-2; 7 bases fit TRBD1. This CDR3 contains 15 residues. V shed 4 bases, J shed 3 bases, and the junction held 9 bases outside the gene matches. The germline gives CDR1 SGDLS, CDR2 YYNGEE. CDR3 sequence reads: CASSPETGTHYGYTF. The CDR3 nucleotides read TGTGCCAGCAGCCCCGAGACAGGGACCCACTATGGCTACACCTTC.

This chain joins TRBV2 and TRBJ1-1; D not certain. The CDR3 extends over 17 amino acids. The V gene lost 3 bases and the J gene lost 2 bases, with 19 bases spanning the gap. Germline V gene lookup returns CDR1 SNHLY and CDR2 FYNNEI. This CDR3 is CASSDPREKALNTEAFF. DNA of the CDR3: TGTGCCAGCAGTGACCCACGGGAGAAAGCGCTCAACACTGAAGCTTTCTTT.

V is TRBV7-2 and J is TRBJ1-2; 9 nucleotides agree with TRBD1. The V gene's germline CDR1 is SGHTA and CDR2 FQGNSA. This CDR3 region has 15 residues. Trimming removed 5 bases from V and 4 bases from J; junction bases left unmatched: 8. CDR3 sequence: CASSAQGARVYGYTF. The CDR3, as DNA: TGTGCCAGCAGCGCACAGGGGGCGCGAGTCTATGGCTACACCTTC.

In its sample, this clone was seen a few times. The chain links TRBV5-6 to TRBJ1-5; D ambiguous. The V gene's germline CDR1 is SGHDT and CDR2 YYEEEE. The CDR3 is made up of 17 amino acids. V was shortened by 4 bases and J by 0 bases, with 17 bases between the two germline ends. In nucleotides, the CDR3 is TGTGCCAGCAGCCCCTCCCCCCGGGAAGGTAGCAATCAGCCCCAGCATTTT. Its translation: CASSPSPREGSNQPQHF.

The chain couples TRBV19 to TRBJ2-4, with D possibly being TRBD2 (6 bases). CDR1 and CDR2 from the germline V gene are LNHDA and SQIVND (reference sequence). CDR3 length: 15 residues. V dropped 5 bases and J dropped 4 bases, with 15 bases sitting between them. The CDR3 here is CASSVGGAVKNIQYF. CDR3 bases: TGTGCCAGTAGTGTCGGCGGGGCGGTGAAAAACATTCAGTACTTC. The complete variable domain, with remaining parts taken from reference TRBV19 and TRBJ2-4, reads DGGITQSPKYLFRKEGQNVTLSCEQNLNHDAMYWYRQDPGQGLRLIYYSQIVNDFQKGDIAEGYSVSREKKESFPLTVTSAQKNPTAFYLCASSVGGAVKNIQYFGAGTRLSVL.

The V gene is TRBV6-5, the J gene TRBJ1-1; possibly TRBD1 for D (6 bases). Germline V gene data show CDR1 as MNHEY and CDR2 as SVGAGI. CDR3 length equals 15 residues. V was cut by 4 bases and J by 3 bases, with 15 bases left in between. This CDR3 reads CASSSGTKQDTEAFF. Written as DNA, the CDR3 is TGTGCCAGCAGTTCCGGGACAAAACAAGACACTGAAGCTTTCTTT.

The rearrangement links TRBV6-6 to TRBJ2-7; 10 bases fit TRBD2. The CDR3 is 14 residues long. Germline V gives CDR1 MNHNY, CDR2 SVGAGI (reference sequence). The J segment lost 4 bases and the V segment lost 6 bases, leaving 6 bases of the junction unmatched. The CDR3 DNA reads TGTGCCAGCAGCCAAACTAGCGGGGTTTACGAGCAGTACTTC. This gives the protein CASSQTSGVYEQYF.

In regard to this clone: Other DNA sequences from this sample encode an identical CDR3 as well. The rearrangement uses TRBV5-4 and TRBJ1-5; tentative D call: TRBD1 (6 bases). CDR1 is SGHNT, CDR2 YYREEE, per germline (reference sequence). This CDR3 is built from 14 residues. V was shortened by 3 bases and J by 1 base, with 8 bases between the two germline ends. The DNA of the CDR3 is TGTGCCAGCAGCTCCACAGGGAGCAATCAGCCCCAGCATTTT. It yields the protein CASSSTGSNQPQHF.

The CDR3 sequence: CATSDRDSPSGSSYNEQFF. The CDR3 DNA follows: TGTGCCACCAGTGATAGGGACAGCCCTAGCGGGAGCTCCTACAATGAGCAGTTCTTC. The rearrangement joins TRBV24-1 to TRBJ2-1; 10 bases are shared with TRBD2. Unmatched junction bases numbered 10, after V lost 3 bases and J lost 0 bases. Germline values: CDR1 KGHDR, CDR2 SFDVKD. There are 19 residues in the CDR3.

The chain couples TRBV4-3 to TRBJ2-2; D is unclear. Trimming stripped 3 bases from V and 5 bases from J, with 16 bases between. Germline lookup yields CDR1 LGHNA and CDR2 YSLEER. CDR3 size: 16 residues. The DNA of the CDR3 is TGCGCCAGCAGCCAGAATCCTTTAACTCCGACCGGGGAGCTGTTTTTT. Its protein is CASSQNPLTPTGELFF.

This chain uses TRBV7-2 with TRBJ2-3, with TRBD2 matching over 13 bases. The CDR3 length is 19 residues. Losses at the gene ends were 5 bases for V and 7 bases for J; bases not matched to a gene: 18. Germline V gene lookup returns CDR1 SGHTA and CDR2 FQGNSA. The CDR3 loop reads CASSTRTSGRPLAINTQYF. CDR3 in DNA: TGTGCCAGCAGCACAAGGACTAGCGGGAGACCTCTAGCTATAAATACGCAGTATTTT.

V usage is TRBV19 and J usage is TRBJ1-1, with 9 bases that match TRBD1. The CDR3 runs to 13 residues. CDR1 LNHDA and CDR2 SQIVND come from the germline V gene (reference sequence). J gave up 5 bases and V 4 bases, and 2 bases lay outside the gene matches. The DNA of the CDR3 is TGTGCCAGTAGTAACAGGGGGCAGACTGAAGCTTTCTTT. It specifies CASSNRGQTEAFF. The whole variable domain, remainder taken from reference TRBV19 and TRBJ1-1, is DGGITQSPKYLFRKEGQNVTLSCEQNLNHDAMYWYRQDPGQGLRLIYYSQIVNDFQKGDIAEGYSVSREKKESFPLTVTSAQKNPTAFYLCASSNRGQTEAFFGQGTRLTVV.

CDR3 sequence reads: CASSSPWGAGTDTQYF. As DNA, the CDR3 is TGTGCCAGCAGTTCCCCCTGGGGCGCGGGCACAGATACGCAGTATTTT. The rearrangement links TRBV28 to TRBJ2-3, with D possibly being TRBD1 (5 bases). Germline V lookup: CDR1 MDHEN, CDR2 SYDVKM. Trimming pared 4 bases from V and 1 base from J, leaving 15 bases between. The CDR3 extends over 16 amino acids.

This chain connects TRBV6-5 to TRBJ2-7, with a tentative D call TRBD1 (5 bases). The germline gives CDR1 MNHEY, CDR2 SVGAGI. The CDR3 totals 13 residues. The V end was cut by 6 bases, the J end by 4 bases, with 13 bases between. CDR3 in DNA: TGTGCCAGCAGCCCCCCGACAGAGTACGAGCAGTACTTC. Protein sequence: CASSPPTEYEQYF.